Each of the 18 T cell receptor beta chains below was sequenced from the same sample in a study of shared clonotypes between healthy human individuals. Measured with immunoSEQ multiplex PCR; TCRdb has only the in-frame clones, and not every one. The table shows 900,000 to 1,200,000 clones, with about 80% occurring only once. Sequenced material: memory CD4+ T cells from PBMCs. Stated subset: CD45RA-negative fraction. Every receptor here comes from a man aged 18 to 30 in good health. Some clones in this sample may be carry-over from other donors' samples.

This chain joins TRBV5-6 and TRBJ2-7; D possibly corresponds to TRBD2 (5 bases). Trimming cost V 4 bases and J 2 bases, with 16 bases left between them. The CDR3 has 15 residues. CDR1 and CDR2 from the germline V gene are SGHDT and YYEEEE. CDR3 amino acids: CASSPSLVGTYEQYF. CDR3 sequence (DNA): TGTGCCAGCAGCCCGTCACTAGTCGGAACCTACGAGCAGTACTTC.

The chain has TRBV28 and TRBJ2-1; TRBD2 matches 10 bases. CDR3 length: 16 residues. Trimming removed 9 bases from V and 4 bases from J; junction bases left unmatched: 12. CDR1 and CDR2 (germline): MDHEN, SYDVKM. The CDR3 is CASDGRGTSVYNEQFF. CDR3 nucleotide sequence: TGTGCCAGTGACGGTCGCGGGACTAGCGTATACAATGAGCAGTTCTTC. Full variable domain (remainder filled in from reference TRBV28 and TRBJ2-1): DVKVTQSSRYLVKRTGEKVFLECVQDMDHENMFWYRQDPGLGLRLIYFSYDVKMKEKGDIPEGYSVSREKKERFSLILESASTNQTSMYLCASDGRGTSVYNEQFFGPGTRLTVL.

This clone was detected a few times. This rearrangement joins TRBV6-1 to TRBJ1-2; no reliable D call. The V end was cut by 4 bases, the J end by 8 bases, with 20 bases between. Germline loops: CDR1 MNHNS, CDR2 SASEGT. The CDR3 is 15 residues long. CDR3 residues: CASSANVLSFIGYTF. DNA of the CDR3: TGTGCCAGCAGTGCCAACGTATTGAGTTTTATCGGCTACACCTTC.

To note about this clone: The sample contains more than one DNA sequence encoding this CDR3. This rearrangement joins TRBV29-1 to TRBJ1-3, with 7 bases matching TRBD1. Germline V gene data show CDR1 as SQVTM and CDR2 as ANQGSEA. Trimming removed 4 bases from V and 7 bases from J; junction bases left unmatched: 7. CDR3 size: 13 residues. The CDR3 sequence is CSVGQGSGNTIYF. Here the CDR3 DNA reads TGCAGCGTTGGACAGGGCTCGGGGAACACCATATATTTT.

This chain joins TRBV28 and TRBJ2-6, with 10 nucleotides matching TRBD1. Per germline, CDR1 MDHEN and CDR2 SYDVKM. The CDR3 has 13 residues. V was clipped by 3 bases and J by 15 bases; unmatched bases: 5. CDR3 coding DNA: TGTGCCAGCAGTTTGGGGACAGGGGCCGCCCTGACTTTC. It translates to CASSLGTGAALTF. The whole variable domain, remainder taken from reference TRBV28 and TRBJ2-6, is DVKVTQSSRYLVKRTGEKVFLECVQDMDHENMFWYRQDPGLGLRLIYFSYDVKMKEKGDIPEGYSVSREKKERFSLILESASTNQTSMYLCASSLGTGAALTFGAGSRLTVL.

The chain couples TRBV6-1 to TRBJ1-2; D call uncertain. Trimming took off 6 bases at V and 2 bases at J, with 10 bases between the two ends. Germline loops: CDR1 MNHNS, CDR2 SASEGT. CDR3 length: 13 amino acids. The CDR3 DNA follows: TGTGCCAGCAGGCGAGATTTGAACTATGGCTACACCTTC. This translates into CASRRDLNYGYTF.

The CDR3 reads CASSFSGTVSSGNTIYF. Here the CDR3 DNA reads TGTGCCAGCAGCTTTTCCGGGACAGTGAGCTCTGGAAACACCATATATTTT. The J gene is TRBJ1-3, the V gene TRBV7-2, with 7 bases lining up with TRBD1. CDR1 is SGHTA, CDR2 FQGNSA, per germline. With 3 bases clipped from V and 0 bases from J, the junction kept 8 bases outside the gene matches. The length of the CDR3 is 17 residues.

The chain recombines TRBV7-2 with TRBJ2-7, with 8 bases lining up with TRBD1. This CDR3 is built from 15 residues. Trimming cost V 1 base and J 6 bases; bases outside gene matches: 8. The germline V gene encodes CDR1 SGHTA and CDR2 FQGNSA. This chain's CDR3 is CASSLVRGREAEQYF. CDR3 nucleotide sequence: TGTGCCAGCAGCTTAGTCAGGGGGCGCGAAGCCGAGCAGTACTTC.

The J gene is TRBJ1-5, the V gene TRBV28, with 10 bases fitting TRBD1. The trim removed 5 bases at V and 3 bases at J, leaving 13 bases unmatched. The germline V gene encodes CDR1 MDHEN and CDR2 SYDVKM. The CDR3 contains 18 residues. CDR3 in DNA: TGTGCCAGCAGTGACCGGGACAGGGGAATCAAGCTCAATCAGCCCCAGCATTTT. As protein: CASSDRDRGIKLNQPQHF.

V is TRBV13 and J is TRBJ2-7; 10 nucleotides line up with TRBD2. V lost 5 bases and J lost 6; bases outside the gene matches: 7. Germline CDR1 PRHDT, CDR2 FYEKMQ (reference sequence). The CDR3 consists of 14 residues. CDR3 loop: CASSALLAGVEQYF. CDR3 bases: TGTGCCAGCAGCGCCCTGCTAGCGGGAGTCGAGCAGTACTTC.

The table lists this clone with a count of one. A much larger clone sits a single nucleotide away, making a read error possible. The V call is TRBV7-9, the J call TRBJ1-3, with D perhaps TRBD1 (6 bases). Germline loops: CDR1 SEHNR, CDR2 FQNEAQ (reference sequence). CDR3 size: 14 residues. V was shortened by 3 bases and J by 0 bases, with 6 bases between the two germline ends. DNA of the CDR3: TGTGCCAGCAGCTTGGACAGCTCTGGAAACACCATATATTTT. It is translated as CASSLDSSGNTIYF.

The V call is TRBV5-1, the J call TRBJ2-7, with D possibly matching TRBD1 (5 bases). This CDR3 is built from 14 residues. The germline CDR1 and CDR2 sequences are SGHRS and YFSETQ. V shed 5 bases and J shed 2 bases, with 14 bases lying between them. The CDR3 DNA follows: TGCGCCAGCAGAGGGGCAATAAGCGCCTACGAGCAGTACTTC. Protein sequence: CASRGAISAYEQYF.

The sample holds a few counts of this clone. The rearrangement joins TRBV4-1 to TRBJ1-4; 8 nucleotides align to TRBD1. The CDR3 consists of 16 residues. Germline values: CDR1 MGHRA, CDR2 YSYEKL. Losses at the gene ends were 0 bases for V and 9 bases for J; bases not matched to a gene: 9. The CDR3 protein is CASSQEEFYRGKKLFF. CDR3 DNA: TGCGCCAGCAGCCAAGAAGAATTTTACAGGGGGAAAAAACTGTTTTTT.

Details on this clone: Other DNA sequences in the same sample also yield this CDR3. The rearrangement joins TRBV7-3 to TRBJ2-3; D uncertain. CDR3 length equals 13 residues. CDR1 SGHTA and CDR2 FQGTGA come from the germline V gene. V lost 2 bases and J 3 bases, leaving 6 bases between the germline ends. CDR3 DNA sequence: TGTGCCAGCAGCTTACGGCCGACAGATACGCAGTATTTT. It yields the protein CASSLRPTDTQYF.

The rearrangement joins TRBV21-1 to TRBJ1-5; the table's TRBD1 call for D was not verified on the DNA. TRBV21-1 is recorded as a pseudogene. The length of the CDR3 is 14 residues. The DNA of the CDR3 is TGTGCCAGCAGCACCCGGACAGACAATCAGCCCCAGCATTTT. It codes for CASSTRTDNQPQHF.

Here the CDR3 reads CASSLGGAEQFF. CDR3 DNA sequence: TGTGCCAGCAGCTTAGGGGGAGCAGAGCAGTTCTTC. V and J are TRBV11-2 and TRBJ2-1, with D possibly TRBD2 on 5 matching bases. CDR3 length equals 12 residues. Germline CDR1 is SGHAT and CDR2 is FQNNGV. Trimming left V 1 base short and J 10 bases short, with 8 bases between. Based on the CDR3 plus reference TRBV11-2 and TRBJ2-1, the full variable domain is EAGVAQSPRYKIIEKRQSVAFWCNPISGHATLYWYQQILGQGPKLLIQFQNNGVVDDSQLPKDRFSAERLKGVDSTLKIQPAKLEDSAVYLCASSLGGAEQFFGPGTRLTVL.

CDR3 loop: CASSGGGQGIHGYTF. CDR3 bases: TGTGCCAGCAGCGGAGGGGGACAGGGCATTCATGGCTACACCTTC. This chain uses TRBV5-6 with TRBJ1-2; 9 nucleotides agree with TRBD1. Trimming cost V 4 bases and J 6 bases; bases outside gene matches: 10. This CDR3 has 15 amino acids. Germline values: CDR1 SGHDT, CDR2 YYEEEE.

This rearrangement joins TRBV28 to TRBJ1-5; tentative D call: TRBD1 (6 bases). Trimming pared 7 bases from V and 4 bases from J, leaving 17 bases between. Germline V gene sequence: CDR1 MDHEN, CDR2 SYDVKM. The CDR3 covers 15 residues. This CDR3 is CASNLGGGSNQPQHF. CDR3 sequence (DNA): TGTGCCAGCAACTTGGGAGGGGGGTCTAATCAGCCCCAGCATTTT.